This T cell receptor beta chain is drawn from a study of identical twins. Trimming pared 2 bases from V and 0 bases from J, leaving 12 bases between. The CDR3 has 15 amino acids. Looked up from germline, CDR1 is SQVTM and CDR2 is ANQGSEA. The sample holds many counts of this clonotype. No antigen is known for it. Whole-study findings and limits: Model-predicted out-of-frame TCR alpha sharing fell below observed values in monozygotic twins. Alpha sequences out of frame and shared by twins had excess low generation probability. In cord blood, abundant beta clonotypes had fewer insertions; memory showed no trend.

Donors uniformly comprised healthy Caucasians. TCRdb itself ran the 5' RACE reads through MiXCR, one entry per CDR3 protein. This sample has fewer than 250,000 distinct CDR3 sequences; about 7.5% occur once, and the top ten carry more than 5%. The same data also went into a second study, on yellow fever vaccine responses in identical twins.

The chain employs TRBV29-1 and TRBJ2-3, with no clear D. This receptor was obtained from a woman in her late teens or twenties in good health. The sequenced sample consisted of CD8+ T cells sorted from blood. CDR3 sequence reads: CSVETVTASTDTQYF. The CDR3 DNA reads TGCAGCGTTGAAACAGTAACCGCTAGCACAGATACGCAGTATTTT.